A single sample gave rise to the 10 T cell receptor beta chains below, sequenced in a study of OX40 agonist ivuxolimab in advanced cancers. Libraries were prepared by immunoSEQ multiplex PCR; TCRdb keeps only in-frame clonotypes and omits some of them. The top ten hold 12% to 15% of the sample, which has some 60,000 clones, 70% to 90% seen once. The sequencing here drew on CD4+ or CD8+ T cells sorted from blood, taken in a trial of the OX40 agonist ivuxolimab. These receptors came from an adult with an advanced solid tumor such as melanoma, head and neck, liver or kidney cancer.

This sequence joins TRBV19 and TRBJ2-5; D is perhaps TRBD1 or TRBD2 (5 bases each). The CDR3 extends over 20 amino acids. V was cut by 5 bases and J by 2 bases, with 30 bases left in between. In germline, CDR1 is LNHDA, CDR2 SQIVND (reference sequence). For the CDR3, the DNA is TGTGCCAGTAGTGCATCCAAGGGGCCGTCTATGGCGGGCGATCAAGAGACCCAGTACTTC. Translating it yields CASSASKGPSMAGDQETQYF.

The chain joins TRBV27 to TRBJ1-5; tentatively, D is TRBD1 (6 bases). The CDR3 length is 14 residues. Trimming stripped 9 bases from V and 4 bases from J, with 16 bases between. Germline V gives CDR1 MNHEY, CDR2 SMNVEV (reference sequence). Written as DNA, the CDR3 is TGTGCCAGTCGTAACAGGGTCGGGAATCAGCCCCAGCATTTT. As protein: CASRNRVGNQPQHF.

This sequence joins TRBV28 and TRBJ2-2; unclear D gene. Germline V gene lookup returns CDR1 MDHEN and CDR2 SYDVKM. The CDR3 contains 12 residues. V lost 6 bases to trimming and J lost 4 bases, with 6 bases between them. CDR3 residues: CASSLGTGELFF. CDR3 sequence (DNA): TGTGCCAGCAGCCTTGGCACCGGGGAGCTGTTTTTT.

The V call is TRBV5-1, the J call TRBJ2-6; tentatively, D is TRBD1 or TRBD2 (5 bases each). V was pared by 0 bases and J by 4 bases, with 11 bases between. Germline lookup yields CDR1 SGHRS and CDR2 YFSETQ. This CDR3 is built from 16 residues. CDR3 sequence (DNA): TGCGCCAGCAGCTTGGCCTGGGGGTCCGGGGCCAACGTCCTGACTTTC. Protein product: CASSLAWGSGANVLTF.

CDR3 loop: CASISGQGDNSPLHF. CDR3 in DNA: TGTGCCAGTATTTCGGGACAGGGTGATAATTCACCCCTCCACTTT. The gene calls are TRBV19 and TRBJ1-6, with TRBD1 matching 9 bases. CDR3 length: 15 residues. Germline-derived CDR1 and CDR2 are LNHDA and SQIVND (reference sequence). J lost 5 bases, V lost 7 bases, and 6 bases had no gene match.

The V call is TRBV7-6, the J call TRBJ2-3; tentatively, D is TRBD2 (6 bases). V lost 4 bases and J 3 bases, leaving 14 bases between the germline ends. The CDR3 has 15 amino acids. Germline V gene data show CDR1 as SGHVS and CDR2 as FNYEAQ. CDR3: CASSSRLVATDTQYF. In DNA, the CDR3 is TGTGCCAGCAGCTCCAGACTAGTGGCTACAGATACGCAGTATTTT.

In its sample, this clone was seen a few times. V usage is TRBV6-1 and J usage is TRBJ1-5, with D tentatively TRBD1 (5 bases). Germline V gene data show CDR1 as MNHNS and CDR2 as SASEGT. V lost 10 bases and J 1 base, leaving 11 bases between the germline ends. The length of the CDR3 is 13 residues. As DNA, the CDR3 is TGTGCCATTCTCCGGGACAGCAATCAGCCCCAGCATTTT. Protein: CAILRDSNQPQHF.

V and J are TRBV7-3 and TRBJ2-1; 8 bases fit TRBD2. This CDR3 comprises 15 residues. The ends lost 3 bases at V and 4 bases at J; junction bases unmatched: 5. The germline CDR1 and CDR2 sequences are SGHTA and FQGTGA. CDR3 DNA sequence: TGTGCCAGCAGCTTCCAGCGGGAGTCGTACAATGAGCAGTTCTTC. It specifies CASSFQRESYNEQFF. The full variable domain, completed using reference TRBV7-3 and TRBJ2-1, is GAGVSQTPSNKVTEKGKYVELRCDPISGHTALYWYRQSLGQGPEFLIYFQGTGAADDSGLPNDRFFAVRPEGSVSTLKIQRTERGDSAVYLCASSFQRESYNEQFFGPGTRLTVL.

V and J are TRBV29-1 and TRBJ2-3; 10 bases map to TRBD2. The CDR3 length is 14 residues. Trimming removed 7 bases from V and 1 base from J; junction bases left unmatched: 5. Germline CDR1 and CDR2: SQVTM and ANQGSEA. For the CDR3, the DNA is TGCAGCGCTCCCACTAGCGGGGGCACAGATACGCAGTATTTT. It is translated as CSAPTSGGTDTQYF.

This clone was seen once. The gene calls are TRBV7-3 and TRBJ2-3; perhaps TRBD2 as D (6 bases). The CDR3 has 14 amino acids. Germline V gene data show CDR1 as SGHTA and CDR2 as FQGTGA. Trimming removed 4 bases at V and 5 bases at J, with 13 bases between. CDR3 nucleotides: TGTGCCAGCAGCTCAGGGACTGACGGAGATACGCAGTATTTT. This gives the protein CASSSGTDGDTQYF.